These 10 T cell receptor beta chains were all obtained from the same sample, sequenced in a study of tumor-infiltrating lymphocytes in primary liver carcinoma. TCR beta cDNA was reverse-transcribed from around 0.55 ug of total RNA. The reaction used a constant-region primer and ProtoScript II reverse transcriptase. Generation of the TCR beta libraries relied on three nested multiplex PCR rounds using slightly modified ARM-PCR. A C-beta reverse primer was combined with TRBV1-TRBV30 forward primers in the first two PCR rounds, and each round had approximately 10 cycles. From the multiplex PCR reads, TCRdb called clonotypes with MiXCR, one entry per CDR3 protein. The repertoire holds 95,000 to 150,000 distinct CDR3 sequences, with roughly three fifths as singletons. The roughly 20-31 mg bulk tissue piece was not sorted before simultaneous RNA and DNA extraction. The sequenced material came from liver tumor tissue from sampling region 3. This sample's subset: tumor region T3, left-lateral pole. The receptor source for this set is a woman aged 60-70 years with primary liver carcinoma and hepatitis B virus infection.

Concerning this clonotype itself: This CDR3 is missing its conserved last phenylalanine or tryptophan, likely due to a read error. The chain couples TRBV29-1 to TRBJ2-5; 10 nucleotides match TRBD2. Germline V gene data show CDR1 as SQVTM and CDR2 as ANQGSEA. The CDR3 is 17 residues long. The V gene end was trimmed by 0 bases and the J gene end by 4 bases; junction bases not matched to a gene: 11. CDR3 amino acids: CSVEERASGGSLETQYS. For the CDR3, the DNA is TGCAGCGTTGAAGAACGCGCTAGCGGGGGCAGTTTAGAGACCCAGTACTCC.

Notes on this clonotype: An end of the junction does not agree with germline; a read error may underlie this. The CDR3 loop is CVSSLYGLAGGREQYF. CDR3 in DNA: TGTGTCAGCAGCTTGTACGGACTAGCGGGAGGGAGGGAGCAGTACTTC. This chain joins TRBV5-6 and TRBJ2-7, with TRBD2 matching 15 bases. In germline, CDR1 is SGHDT, CDR2 YYEEEE. This CDR3 region has 16 residues.

Ten or more counts support this clonotype. This chain connects TRBV10-3 to TRBJ2-7; D possibly corresponds to TRBD1 (6 bases). The CDR3 totals 14 residues. V lost 7 bases and J lost 2, with 15 bases in between. Germline loops: CDR1 ENHRY, CDR2 SYGVKD. The CDR3 sequence is CAIKRTDDTYEQYF. The CDR3 nucleotides read TGTGCCATCAAGCGGACAGACGATACCTACGAGCAGTACTTC.

This clonotype was counted once. This could be a read error, since a much larger clone is one nucleotide away. The V call is TRBV13, the J call TRBJ2-3; D may be TRBD1 (6 bases). There are 15 residues in the CDR3. CDR1 PRHDT and CDR2 FYEKMQ come from the germline V gene (reference sequence). CDR3 bases: TGTACCAGCAGCCCACCCCGTCGGACAGTAGATACGCAGTATTTT. Translation gives CTSSPPRRTVDTQYF.

This clonotype is medium-sized in the sample. The chain uses TRBV29-1 and TRBJ2-6; D unclear. The CDR3 is made up of 14 amino acids. CDR1 is SQVTM and CDR2 is ANQGSEA in the germline V gene. V lost 4 bases to trimming and J lost 0 bases, with 7 bases between them. Written as DNA, the CDR3 is TGCAGCGTTGGCGGATCCTCTGGGGCCAACGTCCTGACTTTC. It codes for CSVGGSSGANVLTF.

Points on this clonotype: The CDR3 carries no conserved terminal phenylalanine or tryptophan, so it likely arises from a read error. The V gene is TRBV29-1, the J gene TRBJ2-3, with 8 bases aligning to TRBD1. V was clipped by 4 bases and J by 3 bases; unmatched bases: 6. The germline gives CDR1 SQVTM, CDR2 ANQGSEA. This CDR3 contains 14 residues. CDR3 DNA sequence: TGCAGCGTTGGGGACAGGACCCTTACAGATACGCAGTATTCA. Protein sequence: CSVGDRTLTDTQYS.

The V and J genes are TRBV29-1 and TRBJ2-7; D may correspond to TRBD1 or TRBD2 (5 bases each). This CDR3 is built from 13 residues. Germline values: CDR1 SQVTM, CDR2 ANQGSEA. The CDR3 reads CGAEVRGPYEQYF. CDR3 nucleotide sequence: TGCGGCGCTGAAGTTCGGGGCCCCTACGAGCAGTACTTC.

With respect to this clonotype: This CDR3 is missing its conserved last phenylalanine or tryptophan, likely due to a read error. The limits of the CDR3 on the DNA are not certain, so only TCRdb's listed CDR3 is given. The chain combines TRBV29-1 with TRBJ2-3; the table assigns TRBD2, which was not confirmed against the DNA. The CDR3 has 14 residues if both end residues are counted. Germline V gives CDR1 SQVTM, CDR2 ANQGSEA. The CDR3: CSVERAERTDTNYL.

Notes on this clonotype: This sequence may be a read error, since a much larger clone differs from it by one base. The V gene is TRBV7-8, the J gene TRBJ2-7, with TRBD1 matching over 8 bases. This CDR3 comprises 14 residues. Per germline, CDR1 SGHVS and CDR2 FQNEAQ. With 2 bases clipped from V and 5 bases from J, the junction kept 5 bases outside the gene matches. The CDR3 region has the DNA TGTGCCAGCAGCTTATGGGACAGGACTAACGAGCAGTACTTC. It translates to CASSLWDRTNEQYF.

Turning to this clonotype: A read error may explain this, as a much larger clone is one base away. V gene TRBV5-4 combines with J gene TRBJ2-3, with TRBD2 matching 8 bases. There are 16 residues in the CDR3. After removal of 0 bases from V and 8 bases from J, the junction contained 11 bases not matched to a gene. Germline CDR1 SGHNT, CDR2 YYREEE (reference sequence). CDR3 coding DNA: TGTGCCAGCAGCTTGGAAGCGGGAGTGGTAGCAGGTACGCAGTATTTT. Its protein is CASSLEAGVVAGTQYF. The entire variable domain, with the rest obtained from reference TRBV5-4 and TRBJ2-3, is as follows: ETGVTQSPTHLIKTRGQQVTLRCSSQSGHNTVSWYQQALGQGPQFIFQYYREEENGRGNFPPRFSGLQFPNYSSELNVNALELDDSALYLCASSLEAGVVAGTQYFGPGTRLTVL.